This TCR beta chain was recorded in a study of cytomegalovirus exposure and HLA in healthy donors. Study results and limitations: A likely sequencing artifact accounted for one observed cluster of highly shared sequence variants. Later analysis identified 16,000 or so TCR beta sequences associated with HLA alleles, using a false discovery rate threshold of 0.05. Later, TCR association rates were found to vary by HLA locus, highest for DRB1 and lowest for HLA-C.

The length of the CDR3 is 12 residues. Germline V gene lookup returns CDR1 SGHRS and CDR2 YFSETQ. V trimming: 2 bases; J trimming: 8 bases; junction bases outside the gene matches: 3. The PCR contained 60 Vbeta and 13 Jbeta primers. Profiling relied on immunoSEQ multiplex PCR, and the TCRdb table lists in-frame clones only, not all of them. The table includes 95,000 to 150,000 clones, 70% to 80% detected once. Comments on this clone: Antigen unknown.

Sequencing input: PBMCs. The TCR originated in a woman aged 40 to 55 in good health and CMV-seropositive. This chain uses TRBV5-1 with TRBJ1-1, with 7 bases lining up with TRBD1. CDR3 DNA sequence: TGCGCCAGCAGCTTAAACAGGGGAGAAGCTTTCTTT. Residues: CASSLNRGEAFF.